This is a list of T cell receptor beta chains from one sample in a study of CD8+ T cells in alopecia areata. Using immunoSEQ multiplex PCR, the repertoire was profiled, and TCRdb retains in-frame clones only, with some absent. In the table there are nearly 200,000 clones, over 45% of which are singletons. The source was CD4+ T cells sorted from blood, collected at week 24, from a patient treated with tofacitinib. The receptors stem from a human donor with alopecia areata. Both conserved end residues are part of each CDR3. The D gene is left open where the match is weak. Clone size is shown for a subset of rows, as once, few, many or a class of expanded clone.

D gene: TRBD1; J gene: TRBJ1-5; clone size: NA; V gene: TRBV15; CDR3 protein: CATSREQGNQPQHF; CDR3 DNA: TGTGCCACCAGCAGAGAACAGGGGAATCAGCCCCAGCATTTT
D gene: NA; J gene: TRBJ1-4; clone size: NA; V gene: TRBV30; CDR3 protein: CAWSRSRTVSATNEKLFF; CDR3 DNA: TGTGCCTGGAGCAGGTCCAGGACAGTTAGTGCAACTAATGAAAAACTGTTTTTT
D gene: NA; J gene: TRBJ2-2; clone size: NA; V gene: TRBV4-2; CDR3 protein: CASSQVGANTGELFF; CDR3 DNA: TGTGCCAGCAGCCAAGTTGGGGCGAACACCGGGGAGCTGTTTTTT
D gene: NA; J gene: TRBJ2-3; clone size: few; V gene: TRBV29-1; CDR3 protein: CSVESMGATPTDTQYF; CDR3 DNA: TGCAGCGTTGAGTCTATGGGGGCTACTCCCACAGATACGCAGTATTTT
D gene: NA; J gene: TRBJ2-3; clone size: few; V gene: TRBV27; CDR3 protein: CASSSGVSTDTQYF; CDR3 DNA: TGTGCCAGCAGTTCGGGAGTGAGCACAGATACGCAGTATTTT
D gene: NA; J gene: TRBJ2-5; clone size: NA; V gene: TRBV7-2; CDR3 protein: CASTGRDLAQETQYF; CDR3 DNA: TGTGCCAGCACCGGGCGGGATCTAGCCCAAGAGACCCAGTACTTC
D gene: NA; J gene: TRBJ2-5; clone size: NA; V gene: TRBV30; CDR3 protein: CAWSVGIETQYF; CDR3 DNA: TGTGCCTGGAGTGTAGGGATTGAGACCCAGTACTTC
D gene: NA; J gene: TRBJ2-6; clone size: NA; V gene: TRBV5-4; CDR3 protein: CASSRGGDGANVLTF; CDR3 DNA: TGTGCCAGCAGCCGAGGGGGAGATGGGGCCAACGTCCTGACTTTC
D gene: TRBD2; J gene: TRBJ2-3; clone size: NA; V gene: TRBV7-9; CDR3 protein: CASSRLAVLADTQYF; CDR3 DNA: TGTGCCAGCAGCCGGCTAGCGGTATTAGCAGATACGCAGTATTTT
D gene: NA; J gene: TRBJ2-7; clone size: few; V gene: TRBV7-2; CDR3 protein: CASSLAPPSSYEQYF; CDR3 DNA: TGTGCCAGCAGCTTAGCGCCTCCCAGCTCCTACGAGCAGTACTTC
D gene: NA; J gene: TRBJ1-5; clone size: once; V gene: TRBV6-4; CDR3 protein: CASSVQGSNQPQHF; CDR3 DNA: TGTGCCAGCAGTGTACAGGGAAGCAATCAGCCCCAGCATTTT
D gene: NA; J gene: TRBJ1-6; clone size: NA; V gene: TRBV5-4; CDR3 protein: CASREDHNSPLHF; CDR3 DNA: TGTGCCAGCCGGGAGGACCATAATTCACCCCTCCACTTT
D gene: TRBD2; J gene: TRBJ2-5; clone size: NA; V gene: TRBV5-6; CDR3 protein: CASSQQGLAGETQYF; CDR3 DNA: TGTGCCAGCAGTCAACAGGGACTAGCGGGGGAGACCCAGTACTTC
D gene: NA; J gene: TRBJ1-1; clone size: NA; V gene: TRBV7-9; CDR3 protein: CASSLRAHDRAFF; CDR3 DNA: TGTGCCAGCAGCTTGAGGGCCCACGACCGCGCTTTCTTT
D gene: NA; J gene: TRBJ2-5; clone size: once; V gene: TRBV13; CDR3 protein: CASRRGGETQYF; CDR3 DNA: TGTGCCAGCAGACGAGGGGGGGAGACCCAGTACTTC
D gene: NA; J gene: TRBJ2-7; clone size: NA; V gene: TRBV2; CDR3 protein: CASSPQGGLGSYEQYF; CDR3 DNA: TGTGCCAGCAGTCCCCAGGGCGGGTTGGGGTCCTACGAGCAGTACTTC
D gene: TRBD2; J gene: TRBJ2-3; clone size: few; V gene: TRBV7-2; CDR3 protein: CASALAGGTDTQYF; CDR3 DNA: TGTGCCAGCGCCCTAGCGGGGGGGACAGATACGCAGTATTTT
D gene: TRBD2; J gene: TRBJ2-3; clone size: NA; V gene: TRBV9; CDR3 protein: CASSFQAGTDTQYF; CDR3 DNA: TGTGCCAGCAGCTTTCAAGCGGGAACAGATACGCAGTATTTT
D gene: NA; J gene: TRBJ2-2; clone size: NA; V gene: TRBV5-1; CDR3 protein: CASSLAAGTNTGELFF; CDR3 DNA: TGCGCCAGCAGCTTGGCCGCGGGGACGAACACCGGGGAGCTGTTTTTT
D gene: TRBD2; J gene: TRBJ2-1; clone size: NA; V gene: TRBV9; CDR3 protein: CASSTWTSGSHYEQFF; CDR3 DNA: TGTGCCAGCAGCACGTGGACTAGCGGGAGTCACTATGAGCAGTTCTTC
D gene: TRBD2; J gene: TRBJ2-7; clone size: NA; V gene: TRBV6-6; CDR3 protein: CASSQLAGADYEQYF; CDR3 DNA: TGTGCCAGCAGTCAACTAGCGGGGGCCGATTACGAGCAGTACTTC
D gene: NA; J gene: TRBJ2-5; clone size: NA; V gene: TRBV6-6; CDR3 protein: CASSYSRGARETQYF; CDR3 DNA: TGTGCCAGCAGTTACTCTAGGGGGGCCAGGGAGACCCAGTACTTC
D gene: NA; J gene: TRBJ1-5; clone size: NA; V gene: TRBV6-4; CDR3 protein: CASSDFPHQPQHF; CDR3 DNA: TGTGCCAGCAGTGACTTTCCCCATCAACCCCAGCATTTT
D gene: NA; J gene: TRBJ1-5; clone size: few; V gene: TRBV2; CDR3 protein: CASSESGSQPQHF; CDR3 DNA: TGTGCCAGCAGTGAATCAGGATCACAGCCCCAGCATTTT
D gene: NA; J gene: TRBJ2-2; clone size: once; V gene: TRBV11-2; CDR3 protein: CASSRDRTGELFF; CDR3 DNA: TGTGCCAGCAGCCGCGACAGAACCGGGGAGCTGTTTTTT
D gene: NA; J gene: TRBJ2-2; clone size: NA; V gene: TRBV7-2; CDR3 protein: CASSVNTGELFF; CDR3 DNA: TGTGCCAGCAGCGTAAACACCGGGGAGCTGTTTTTT
D gene: TRBD1; J gene: TRBJ2-7; clone size: few; V gene: TRBV30; CDR3 protein: CAWVGRAGGVSEQYF; CDR3 DNA: TGTGCCTGGGTCGGGCGGGCAGGGGGCGTCTCCGAGCAGTACTTC
D gene: NA; J gene: TRBJ2-2; clone size: NA; V gene: TRBV5-4; CDR3 protein: CASSLGLQPNTGELFF; CDR3 DNA: TGTGCCAGCAGCTTGGGTTTGCAACCGAACACCGGGGAGCTGTTTTTT
D gene: NA; J gene: TRBJ2-5; clone size: NA; V gene: TRBV5-6; CDR3 protein: CASSSSFGQQETQYF; CDR3 DNA: TGTGCCAGCAGCTCCTCTTTTGGACAGCAAGAGACCCAGTACTTC
D gene: TRBD1; J gene: TRBJ2-5; clone size: few; V gene: TRBV2; CDR3 protein: CASRDGTGQETQYF; CDR3 DNA: TGTGCCAGCAGGGACGGGACAGGCCAAGAGACCCAGTACTTC
D gene: NA; J gene: TRBJ1-5; clone size: NA; V gene: TRBV4-1; CDR3 protein: CASSQTDSNQPQHF; CDR3 DNA: TGCGCCAGCAGCCAGACAGATAGCAATCAGCCCCAGCATTTT
D gene: TRBD1; J gene: TRBJ2-1; clone size: NA; V gene: TRBV19; CDR3 protein: CASSPPGQYNEQFF; CDR3 DNA: TGTGCCAGTAGTCCCCCGGGACAGTACAATGAGCAGTTCTTC
D gene: TRBD1; J gene: TRBJ1-5; clone size: NA; V gene: TRBV30; CDR3 protein: CAWTTGGARQPQHF; CDR3 DNA: TGTGCCTGGACAACAGGGGGAGCACGGCAGCCCCAGCATTTT
D gene: NA; J gene: TRBJ2-3; clone size: NA; V gene: TRBV2; CDR3 protein: CASSEFSSTDTQYF; CDR3 DNA: TGTGCCAGCAGTGAGTTTAGTAGCACAGATACGCAGTATTTT
D gene: NA; J gene: TRBJ1-5; clone size: NA; V gene: TRBV5-1; CDR3 protein: CASSKDSPENQPQHF; CDR3 DNA: TGCGCCAGCAGTAAGGACAGTCCCGAGAATCAGCCCCAGCATTTT
D gene: NA; J gene: TRBJ2-3; clone size: NA; V gene: TRBV11-3; CDR3 protein: CASSLGQNTDTQYF; CDR3 DNA: TGTGCCAGCAGCTTAGGGCAGAACACAGATACGCAGTATTTT
D gene: NA; J gene: TRBJ1-1; clone size: NA; V gene: TRBV30; CDR3 protein: CAWSVSRVGLGTEAFF; CDR3 DNA: TGTGCCTGGAGTGTATCCAGGGTAGGGTTGGGCACTGAAGCTTTCTTT
D gene: NA; J gene: TRBJ1-1; clone size: NA; V gene: TRBV6-5; CDR3 protein: CASSQEDMNTEAFF; CDR3 DNA: TGTGCCAGCAGCCAAGAAGACATGAACACTGAAGCTTTCTTT
D gene: NA; J gene: TRBJ1-2; clone size: few; V gene: TRBV2; CDR3 protein: CASTLQGPTDGYTF; CDR3 DNA: TGTGCCAGCACGTTACAGGGCCCAACGGATGGCTACACCTTC
D gene: NA; J gene: TRBJ2-3; clone size: NA; V gene: TRBV5-4; CDR3 protein: CASRKGYGTQYF; CDR3 DNA: TGTGCCAGCAGGAAAGGGTATGGTACGCAGTATTTT
D gene: NA; J gene: TRBJ2-5; clone size: NA; V gene: TRBV30; CDR3 protein: CAWSVNFQETQYF; CDR3 DNA: TGTGCCTGGAGTGTAAACTTTCAAGAGACCCAGTACTTC
D gene: NA; J gene: TRBJ1-4; clone size: NA; V gene: TRBV5-1; CDR3 protein: CASSLRFRGFGEKLFF; CDR3 DNA: TGCGCCAGCAGCTTGAGGTTTCGGGGATTTGGCGAAAAACTGTTTTTT
D gene: TRBD1; J gene: TRBJ2-5; clone size: NA; V gene: TRBV29-1; CDR3 protein: CSVDEIGTGGRDTQYF; CDR3 DNA: TGCAGCGTTGACGAAATCGGGACAGGGGGCAGGGATACCCAGTACTTC
D gene: NA; J gene: TRBJ1-1; clone size: NA; V gene: TRBV25-1; CDR3 protein: CASSVRAAARMNTEAFF; CDR3 DNA: TGTGCCAGCAGTGTCAGGGCCGCAGCTAGGATGAACACTGAAGCTTTCTTT
D gene: NA; J gene: TRBJ1-5; clone size: NA; V gene: TRBV5-1; CDR3 protein: CASSLSSGQPQHF; CDR3 DNA: TGCGCCAGCAGCTTGAGCAGCGGTCAACCCCAGCATTTT
D gene: NA; J gene: TRBJ2-5; clone size: NA; V gene: TRBV30; CDR3 protein: CAWSVRGSVTQYF; CDR3 DNA: TGTGCCTGGAGTGTACGAGGGTCCGTGACCCAGTACTTC
D gene: NA; J gene: TRBJ2-3; clone size: few; V gene: TRBV27; CDR3 protein: CASSLGGGTRRVPDTQYF; CDR3 DNA: TGTGCCAGCAGTTTAGGAGGTGGTACACGGCGGGTCCCAGATACGCAGTATTTT
D gene: TRBD1; J gene: TRBJ2-3; clone size: few; V gene: TRBV11-2; CDR3 protein: CASSSTGIDTQYF; CDR3 DNA: TGTGCCAGCAGCTCGACAGGGATCGATACGCAGTATTTT
D gene: TRBD2; J gene: TRBJ2-5; clone size: few; V gene: TRBV4-1; CDR3 protein: CASSHSGGQETQYF; CDR3 DNA: TGCGCCAGCAGCCATAGCGGGGGCCAAGAGACCCAGTACTTC
D gene: NA; J gene: TRBJ1-3; clone size: NA; V gene: TRBV13; CDR3 protein: CASSPEGGVISGNTIYF; CDR3 DNA: TGTGCCAGCAGCCCAGAGGGAGGGGTCATCTCTGGAAACACCATATATTTT
D gene: NA; J gene: TRBJ2-7; clone size: NA; V gene: TRBV29-1; CDR3 protein: CSAHLGQPSYEQYF; CDR3 DNA: TGCAGCGCTCACTTGGGGCAGCCCTCCTACGAGCAGTACTTC